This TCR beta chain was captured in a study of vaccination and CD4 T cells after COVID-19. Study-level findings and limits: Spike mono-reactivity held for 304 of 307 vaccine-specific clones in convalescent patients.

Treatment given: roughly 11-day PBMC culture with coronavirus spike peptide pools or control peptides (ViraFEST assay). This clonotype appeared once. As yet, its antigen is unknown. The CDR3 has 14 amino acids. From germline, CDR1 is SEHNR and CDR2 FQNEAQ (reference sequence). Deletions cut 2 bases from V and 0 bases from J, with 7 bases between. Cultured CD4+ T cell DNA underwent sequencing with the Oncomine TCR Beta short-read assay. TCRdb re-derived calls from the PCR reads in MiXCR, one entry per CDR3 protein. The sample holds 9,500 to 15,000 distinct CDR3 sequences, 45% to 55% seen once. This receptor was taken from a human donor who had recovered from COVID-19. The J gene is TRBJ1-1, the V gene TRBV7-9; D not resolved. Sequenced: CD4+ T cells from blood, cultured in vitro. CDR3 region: CASSLSSVNTEAFF. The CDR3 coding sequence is TGTGCCAGCAGCTTAAGTTCAGTGAACACTGAAGCTTTCTTT.